The rows below give T cell receptor beta chains drawn from one sample of a study of cytotoxic CD8 clonotypes in ibrutinib-treated CLL. Sequenced by immunoSEQ multiplex PCR; TCRdb stores in-frame clones only, minus some. The sample has roughly 150,000 clones, 81% seen once. The sequenced sample was PBMCs, obtained after 12 months of ibrutinib treatment. The receptors here all came from a human donor with chronic lymphocytic leukemia. Both conserved end residues are part of each CDR3. Only some rows state a clone size, as once, few, many or a class for expanded clones.

TRBV29-1,TRBJ1-4,once,CSVEGQGEKLFF
TRBV5-4,TRBJ2-3,once,CASSYGQGGTDTQYF
TRBV7-9,TRBJ1-5,.,CASSPWGQGETRAQPQHF
TRBV10-3,TRBJ2-1,.,CAISGGGLAHYNEQFF
TRBV10-3,TRBJ1-2,.,CAISLRQGDYGYTF
TRBV10-3,TRBJ2-5,.,CAINPGTSGLGPSYF
TRBV11-2,TRBJ2-1,.,CASSPSSTGWHEQFF
TRBV9,TRBJ2-6,.,CASSVGGTGRGSGANVLTF
TRBV7-2,TRBJ2-3,few,CASSLAVNSDTQYF
TRBV13,TRBJ2-2,many,CASSLRAAVSTGELFF
TRBV7-2,TRBJ2-1,.,CASSPLGGTSAKGRQFF
TRBV9,TRBJ2-3,.,CASSYSTGGRTDTQYF
TRBV30,TRBJ2-7,once,CAWSEQGFEQYF
TRBV7-3,TRBJ2-6,.,CASSLSSGANVLTF
TRBV10-3,TRBJ1-1,.,CAITGTGGNTEAFF
TRBV28,TRBJ1-4,.,CASSSAGRQNEKLFF
TRBV4-2,TRBJ2-3,.,CASSQEGTRTSSRTDTQYF
TRBV19,TRBJ1-3,.,CASSLRQRSSGNTIYF
TRBV18,TRBJ2-7,.,CASSPGDYPGQYF
TRBV28,TRBJ2-3,few,CASSTGGRAGDTQYF
TRBV6-6,TRBJ2-7,.,CASSYSRLAGGYEQYF
TRBV6-5,TRBJ2-3,.,CASRLTSGGTDTQYF
TRBV7-8,TRBJ1-5,.,CASINLQGRPRQPQHF
TRBV28,TRBJ1-4,.,CASSSGLAGGEKLFF